Below, 30 T cell receptor beta chains from the same sample are listed, as sequenced in a study of blood T cell repertoires in COVID-19. TCRdb keeps only in-frame clones here, not all; method: immunoSEQ multiplex PCR. The repertoire includes about 190,000 clones, approximately 86% of them detected once, and 1.1% sits in the top ten. Sequenced sample: peripheral blood. Every receptor here comes from a man aged 30 to 45 with acute or convalescent COVID-19.

This clone has just a few counts. V gene TRBV28 combines with J gene TRBJ1-3; tentative D call: TRBD1 (5 bases). V was pared by 5 bases and J by 0 bases, with 20 bases between. This CDR3 region has 18 residues. In germline, CDR1 is MDHEN, CDR2 SYDVKM. CDR3 residues: CASSRRDLTRGSGNTIYF. Written as DNA, the CDR3 is TGTGCCAGCAGTCGCCGGGACCTTACGCGGGGCTCTGGAAACACCATATATTTT.

The V gene is TRBV15, the J gene TRBJ2-2; TRBD1 might be the D (6 bases). Germline CDR1 reads LNHNV; CDR2 reads YYDKDF (reference sequence). The V gene lost 5 bases and the J gene lost 7 bases, with 11 bases spanning the gap. This CDR3 comprises 13 residues. This chain's CDR3 is CATSPYRDGELFF. CDR3 nucleotide sequence: TGTGCCACCAGCCCATACAGGGACGGGGAGCTGTTTTTT.

V gene TRBV24-1 combines with J gene TRBJ1-2, with no clear D. Trimming shortened V by 1 base and J by 8 bases, and 10 bases separated the two germline ends. The V gene's germline CDR1 is KGHDR and CDR2 SFDVKD. The CDR3 loop spans 13 amino acids. The CDR3 coding sequence is TGTGCCACCAGTGATTTTGCGCAGAGGGGCTACACCTTC. This encodes CATSDFAQRGYTF.

The V call is TRBV28, the J call TRBJ1-5, with D maybe TRBD1 (6 bases). The V gene's germline CDR1 is MDHEN and CDR2 SYDVKM. This CDR3 contains 14 residues. Trimming pared 3 bases from V and 7 bases from J, leaving 13 bases between. Here the CDR3 DNA reads TGTGCCAGCAGTTTTGGACAGTGGGGGCAGCCCCAGCATTTT. Amino acids: CASSFGQWGQPQHF.

The chain recombines TRBV30 with TRBJ2-1; 10 bases map to TRBD2. V was pared by 4 bases and J by 3 bases, with 6 bases of the junction left unmatched. Germline V CDR1 and CDR2: GTSNPN, SVGIG (reference sequence). The CDR3 runs 15 residues. The CDR3 reads CAWNPLAGDYNEQFF. The CDR3 bases are TGTGCCTGGAATCCGCTAGCGGGAGACTACAATGAGCAGTTCTTC. Full variable domain (remainder filled in from reference TRBV30 and TRBJ2-1): SQTIHQWPATLVQPVGSPLSLECTVEGTSNPNLYWYRQAAGRGLQLLFYSVGIGQISSEVPQNLSASRPQDRQFILSSKKLLLSDSGFYLCAWNPLAGDYNEQFFGPGTRLTVL.

CDR3 DNA sequence: TGTGCCAGCAGCCAAGATGGTCTAGCGGTCTCCTACAATGAGCAGTTCTTC. The encoded protein is CASSQDGLAVSYNEQFF. This chain joins TRBV3-1 (or the pseudogene TRBV3-2) and TRBJ2-1; 7 positions agree with TRBD2. Germline loops: CDR1 LGHDT, CDR2 YNNKEL (reference sequence). CDR3 size: 17 residues. Trimming took 0 bases from V and 0 from J; bases not matched to a gene: 5.

The chain carries TRBV5-1 and TRBJ2-3; tentative D call: TRBD1 (5 bases). From germline, CDR1 is SGHRS and CDR2 YFSETQ. V lost 2 bases and J 4 bases, leaving 11 bases between the germline ends. The CDR3 runs to 14 residues. CDR3 sequence reads: CASSFAWGADTQYF. CDR3 sequence (DNA): TGCGCCAGCAGCTTCGCCTGGGGCGCAGATACGCAGTATTTT.

The V and J genes are TRBV6-6 and TRBJ2-3; a weak D match, TRBD2 (6 bases). CDR1 and CDR2 (germline): MNHNY, SVGAGI (reference sequence). The CDR3 totals 16 residues. Trimming stripped 2 bases from V and 6 bases from J, with 18 bases between. For the CDR3, the DNA is TGTGCCAGCAGTTACGGTGTCTCGCGGAGGGTGGATACGCAGTATTTT. Its translation is CASSYGVSRRVDTQYF.

V and J are TRBV10-2 and TRBJ2-2, with 7 bases fitting TRBD2. The J segment lost 3 bases and the V segment lost 8 bases, leaving 15 bases of the junction unmatched. The CDR3 runs 17 residues. In germline, CDR1 is WSHSY, CDR2 SAAADI. For the CDR3, the DNA is TGCGCCAGCGCTGGGGAGGGGTTGTTAACCTACACCGGGGAGCTGTTTTTT. It specifies CASAGEGLLTYTGELFF.

This sequence joins TRBV28 and TRBJ1-3; tentative D call: TRBD1 (5 bases). Trimming took 7 bases from V and 5 from J, leaving 15 bases between them. CDR1 and CDR2 (germline): MDHEN, SYDVKM. The CDR3 runs to 14 residues. The CDR3 DNA sequence: TGTGCCAGCACCTGGGGGAGGGGAAGAAACACCATATATTTT. Amino acid sequence: CASTWGRGRNTIYF. Combining the CDR3 with reference TRBV28 and TRBJ1-3 gives the whole variable domain DVKVTQSSRYLVKRTGEKVFLECVQDMDHENMFWYRQDPGLGLRLIYFSYDVKMKEKGDIPEGYSVSREKKERFSLILESASTNQTSMYLCASTWGRGRNTIYFGEGSWLTVV.

The chain carries TRBV5-1 and TRBJ2-7; D not resolved. Germline CDR1 reads SGHRS; CDR2 reads YFSETQ. This CDR3 has 13 amino acids. With 4 bases removed from V and 0 bases from J, the gap between germline ends came to 8 bases. The CDR3 DNA sequence: TGCGCCAGCAGCGTGTCGAGCTCCTACGAGCAGTACTTC. It specifies CASSVSSSYEQYF.

Points on this clone: Other DNA sequences in this specimen translate into the identical CDR3. The CDR3 nucleotides are TGTGCCAGCAGTCCTACGGGGGGACTCTACAATGAGCAGTTCTTC. Translated: CASSPTGGLYNEQFF. The chain combines TRBV7-3 with TRBJ2-1, with TRBD2 matching 7 bases. The germline CDR1 and CDR2 sequences are SGHTA and FQGTGA. V lost 6 bases and J lost 3; bases outside the gene matches: 8. CDR3 length: 15 residues.

This clone appeared a single time. The chain carries TRBV27 and TRBJ1-1, with 8 bases identical to TRBD1. The CDR3 is 15 residues long. The V and J ends lost 5 bases and 0 bases, in that order; junction bases with no gene match: 5. The germline V gene has CDR1 MNHEY and CDR2 SMNVEV (reference sequence). CDR3 DNA: TGTGCCAGCAGTCTAGGGACAGGATTGAACACTGAAGCTTTCTTT. This encodes CASSLGTGLNTEAFF.

This chain uses TRBV30 with TRBJ2-1; 8 positions agree with TRBD2. Trimming cost V 4 bases and J 8 bases; bases outside gene matches: 10. The CDR3 has 14 amino acids. Germline V gene lookup returns CDR1 GTSNPN and CDR2 SVGIG (reference sequence). The CDR3 spells CAWNFGGRSDEQFF. The CDR3, as DNA: TGTGCCTGGAACTTTGGCGGGAGGTCGGATGAGCAGTTCTTC.

The V gene is TRBV7-9, the J gene TRBJ2-7, with D perhaps matching TRBD1 (5 bases). Germline lookup yields CDR1 SEHNR and CDR2 FQNEAQ (reference sequence). The CDR3 extends over 13 amino acids. V shed 2 bases and J shed 6 bases, with 11 bases lying between them. CDR3 amino acids: CASSLNRGGEQYF. DNA of the CDR3: TGTGCCAGCAGCTTAAATAGGGGTGGCGAGCAGTACTTC.

The chain recombines TRBV5-4 with TRBJ1-2; TRBD1 matches 7 bases. The CDR3 extends over 14 amino acids. V was clipped by 4 bases and J by 8 bases; unmatched bases: 11. The V gene's germline CDR1 is SGHNT and CDR2 YYREEE (reference sequence). The CDR3 sequence is CASSQLQGGWGYTF. CDR3 nucleotide sequence: TGTGCCAGCAGCCAACTACAAGGGGGCTGGGGCTACACCTTC.

This chain joins TRBV25-1 and TRBJ2-3; perhaps TRBD2 as D (5 bases). The length of the CDR3 is 16 residues. CDR1 and CDR2 from the germline V gene are MGHDK and SYGVNS. Trimming removed 9 bases from V and 1 base from J, with 20 bases in between. The CDR3 here is CASSMSGPRRTDTQYF. The CDR3 DNA sequence: TGTGCCAGTAGCATGAGCGGCCCCAGACGCACAGATACGCAGTATTTT. Variable domain in full (rest from reference TRBV25-1 and TRBJ2-3): EADIYQTPRYLVIGTGKKITLECSQTMGHDKMYWYQQDPGMELHLIHYSYGVNSTEKGDLSSESTVSRIRTEHFPLTLESARPSHTSQYLCASSMSGPRRTDTQYFGPGTRLTVL.

This chain links TRBV4-1 with TRBJ2-6; the D gene is possibly TRBD2 (5 bases). With 6 bases removed from V and 1 base from J, the gap between germline ends came to 16 bases. This CDR3 region has 17 residues. The germline CDR1 and CDR2 sequences are MGHRA and YSYEKL. CDR3 in amino acids: CASRIASSASGANVLTF. As DNA, the CDR3 is TGCGCCAGCAGGATAGCGTCATCCGCGTCTGGGGCCAACGTCCTGACTTTC.

The V gene is TRBV24-1, the J gene TRBJ2-2; 7 bases align to TRBD1. The ends lost 7 bases at V and 5 bases at J; junction bases unmatched: 9. This CDR3 has 15 residues. Germline assignment: CDR1 KGHDR and CDR2 SFDVKD. The CDR3 DNA is TGTGCCACCAGGGTGGGCAGGGGGAAAACCGGGGAGCTGTTTTTT. It translates to CATRVGRGKTGELFF.

This chain uses TRBV28 with TRBJ2-5, with TRBD2 identical over 14 bases. The CDR3 totals 15 residues. Losses at the gene ends were 10 bases for V and 4 bases for J; bases not matched to a gene: 8. Germline CDR1 is MDHEN and CDR2 is SYDVKM. CDR3 protein: CATNLGTSGRETQYF. In DNA form, the CDR3 reads TGTGCCACCAACCTGGGGACTAGCGGGAGAGAGACCCAGTACTTC. Combining the CDR3 with reference TRBV28 and TRBJ2-5 gives the whole variable domain DVKVTQSSRYLVKRTGEKVFLECVQDMDHENMFWYRQDPGLGLRLIYFSYDVKMKEKGDIPEGYSVSREKKERFSLILESASTNQTSMYLCATNLGTSGRETQYFGPGTRLLVL.

This clone has only one observation. This sequence joins TRBV29-1 and TRBJ2-3, with TRBD2 matching 15 bases. Trimming removed 4 bases from V and 6 bases from J; junction bases left unmatched: 8. Germline V CDR1 and CDR2: SQVTM, ANQGSEA. CDR3 length: 16 amino acids. The CDR3 nucleotides are TGCAGCGTTGGATGGACTAGCGGGAGGGCAGGGGATACGCAGTATTTT. Protein sequence: CSVGWTSGRAGDTQYF.

The chain joins TRBV19 to TRBJ1-6; perhaps TRBD1 as D (5 bases). The V and J ends lost 7 bases and 10 bases respectively, with 17 bases between them. The CDR3 is 14 residues long. CDR1 is LNHDA, CDR2 SQIVND, per germline (reference sequence). The CDR3 sequence: CASTIGTGWSPLHF. The CDR3 region has the DNA TGTGCCAGTACCATCGGTACAGGTTGGTCACCCCTCCACTTT.

The chain employs TRBV21-1 and TRBJ1-1. TRBV21-1 is a known pseudogene. This CDR3 spans 14 amino acids. CDR3 bases: TGTGCCAGCAGCAACGAGGCCATGAACACTGAAGCTTTCTTT. Its protein is CASSNEAMNTEAFF.

V and J are TRBV23-1 and TRBJ1-6; 7 bases match TRBD1. TRBV23-1 is an ORF; its function is uncertain. The CDR3 runs 23 residues. The J segment lost 8 bases and the V segment lost 2 bases, leaving 30 bases of the junction unmatched. Written as DNA, the CDR3 is TGCGCCAGCAGTCAACCCGTTGTTTCCGCCGATCATACCGGGACAGTAGGACATTCACCCCTCCACTTT. It specifies CASSQPVVSADHTGTVGHSPLHF.

The chain is built from TRBV6-5 and TRBJ1-1, with D possibly TRBD1 on 6 matching bases. Germline V CDR1 and CDR2: MNHEY, SVGAGI. Trimming shortened V by 7 bases and J by 1 base, and 13 bases separated the two germline ends. This CDR3 has 14 amino acids. The CDR3 DNA reads TGTGCCAGCAAACTTCTGGGACAGAACACTGAAGCTTTCTTT. Amino acid sequence: CASKLLGQNTEAFF.

This clone was counted only a few times. This rearrangement joins TRBV28 to TRBJ1-2, with D unclear. In germline, CDR1 is MDHEN, CDR2 SYDVKM. The CDR3 is 14 amino acids. Trimming left V 6 bases short and J 5 bases short, with 16 bases between. CDR3 sequence: CASRNSAVGYGYTF. CDR3 coding DNA: TGTGCCAGCAGAAACTCGGCGGTTGGTTATGGCTACACCTTC.

This clone was detected only once. The gene calls are TRBV18 and TRBJ1-2; D is unclear. The V end was cut by 8 bases, the J end by 8 bases, with 24 bases between. This CDR3 has 15 residues. Germline-derived CDR1 and CDR2 are KGHSH and LQKENI. The CDR3 DNA follows: TGTGCCAGCCACCCGGGATTAATGACGACGGGAGGCTACACCTTC. Amino acid sequence: CASHPGLMTTGGYTF.

This chain joins TRBV6-5 and TRBJ1-3; a possible D gene is TRBD1 (6 bases). Germline loops: CDR1 MNHEY, CDR2 SVGAGI. V lost 8 bases, J lost 1 base, and 12 bases lay in between. This CDR3 has 14 residues. CDR3 amino acids: CASERTASGNTIYF. The CDR3 DNA sequence: TGTGCCAGCGAGCGGACAGCGTCTGGAAACACCATATATTTT.

V is TRBV29-1 and J is TRBJ2-3; 9 positions agree with TRBD2. V shed 4 bases and J 5 bases; nucleotides not matched to a gene: 7. Looked up from germline, CDR1 is SQVTM and CDR2 is ANQGSEA. The length of the CDR3 is 14 residues. The DNA of the CDR3 is TGCAGCGTTGGTCGGCGGGAGGGACAAGATACGCAGTATTTT. It encodes CSVGRREGQDTQYF.

The chain uses TRBV6-5 and TRBJ2-2; D gene unclear. Germline loops: CDR1 MNHEY, CDR2 SVGAGI. V lost 6 bases to trimming and J lost 7 bases, with 12 bases between them. The CDR3 runs to 13 residues. The CDR3 sequence is CASRAEQVGELFF. Here the CDR3 DNA reads TGTGCCAGCAGGGCCGAGCAGGTCGGGGAGCTGTTTTTT.